This TCR beta chain stems from a study of T cell repertoires in cytomegalovirus infection. On the study more broadly: Recently identified HLA-C-restricted CMV epitopes and well-studied HLA-B-restricted CMV epitopes were used by the study. Indicated by public TCR beta signatures were CMV infection and matching HLA type.

Findings and caveats of the study: Cumulative public TCR beta family frequency identified CMV carriers with the relevant HLA. HLA-C-restricted CMV-specific TCR beta clonotypes prevailed in the ex vivo response.

TCRdb ran MiXCR on the reads and lists one entry per CDR3 protein. The table records around 900,000 distinct CDR3 sequences, around 32% of them present only once. CDR1 and CDR2 from the germline V gene are SGHRS and YFSETQ. The CDR3 contains 13 residues. This clonotype was recorded at least ten times. Its antigen is still unknown. At one end the junction does not follow the germline gene, possibly because of a read error. The sequence was obtained from a human donor in good health (CMV status not recorded). Some clones in this sample may be carry-over from other donors' samples. The input for sequencing was cultured CD8+ T cells from PBMCs, taken from culture after CMV antigen stimulation. The J gene is TRBJ2-7, the V gene TRBV5-1; TRBD1 is a possible D gene (7 bases). CDR3 region: CASSSQGGRIPFF. Written as DNA, the CDR3 is TGCGCCAGCAGCTCCCAGGGGGGTCGGATTCCCTTCTTC.